The 16 T cell receptor beta chains listed next were all sequenced from one sample in a study of PD-L1 blockade in urothelial cancer. Method: immunoSEQ multiplex PCR; TCRdb's copy keeps in-frame clones and lacks some. The sample includes roughly 56,000 clones, about four fifths seen only once; the top ten take 4% to 5%. The specimen was PBMCs, collected around atezolizumab (anti-PD-L1) treatment. Source of these receptors: an older man with urothelial cancer.

V gene TRBV7-9 combines with J gene TRBJ2-6; D possibly corresponds to TRBD1 (5 bases). V lost 3 bases and J lost 0, with 12 bases in between. CDR3 length: 17 amino acids. Germline CDR1 and CDR2: SEHNR and FQNEAQ (reference sequence). CDR3 sequence: CASSFSTGPSGANVLTF. CDR3 DNA sequence: TGTGCCAGCAGCTTTTCCACAGGACCCTCTGGGGCCAACGTCCTGACTTTC.

In DNA form, the CDR3 reads TGTGCCAGCAGGGACGGAGGGGGACAGGGAGGTACTGAAGCTTTCTTT. Protein product: CASRDGGGQGGTEAFF. The chain combines TRBV28 with TRBJ1-1; 9 nucleotides match TRBD1. Trimming removed 6 bases from V and 5 bases from J; junction bases left unmatched: 13. The CDR3 sequence is 16 residues long. The germline V gene has CDR1 MDHEN and CDR2 SYDVKM.

CDR3 in DNA: TGTGCCAGTAATGGGGGGGACGTAGGCAATCAGCCCCAGCATTTT. Its protein product is CASNGGDVGNQPQHF. V and J are TRBV19 and TRBJ1-5; TRBD1 might be the D (5 bases). V was trimmed by 7 bases and J by 2 bases, leaving 15 bases between them. Germline values: CDR1 LNHDA, CDR2 SQIVND (reference sequence). The CDR3 runs to 15 residues.

The chain joins TRBV20-1 to TRBJ2-5; 7 bases fit TRBD1. Germline V gives CDR1 DFQATT, CDR2 SNEGSKA (reference sequence). With V trimmed by 7 bases and J by 5 bases, 4 bases remained unmatched. The length of the CDR3 is 11 residues. The CDR3 spells CSVSDRETQYF. CDR3 in DNA: TGCAGTGTCTCGGACAGGGAGACCCAGTACTTC.

The J gene is TRBJ1-1, the V gene TRBV2; the D gene is possibly TRBD1 (5 bases). The germline V gene encodes CDR1 SNHLY and CDR2 FYNNEI. Trimming left V 8 bases short and J 1 base short, with 17 bases between. CDR3 length: 15 residues. In nucleotides, the CDR3 is TGTGCCAGCGGCGGGGTGGGGGTCGGGAACACTGAAGCTTTCTTT. Encoded protein: CASGGVGVGNTEAFF.

The rearrangement links TRBV7-2 to TRBJ2-7, with TRBD2 as a possible D gene (6 bases). Trimming pared 3 bases from V and 2 bases from J, leaving 11 bases between. CDR1 and CDR2 from the germline V gene are SGHTA and FQGNSA. The CDR3 spans 14 residues. The CDR3 loop reads CASSLRDPAYEQYF. Here the CDR3 DNA reads TGTGCCAGCAGCTTGCGGGATCCAGCCTACGAGCAGTACTTC.

CDR3 nucleotides: TGTGCCAGTAGTCGCACAGGGGGCGTCTATGGCTACACCTTC. Protein product: CASSRTGGVYGYTF. V gene TRBV19 combines with J gene TRBJ1-2, with 9 bases aligning to TRBD1. The CDR3 runs 14 residues. Germline-derived CDR1 and CDR2 are LNHDA and SQIVND (reference sequence). V dropped 5 bases and J dropped 4; count of bases not matched to a gene: 5.

The rearrangement joins TRBV5-5 to TRBJ2-5; 10 bases line up with TRBD2. The CDR3 runs to 14 residues. V was pared by 4 bases and J by 2 bases, with 2 bases of the junction left unmatched. In germline, CDR1 is SGHKS, CDR2 YYEKEE (reference sequence). CDR3 DNA: TGTGCCAGCAGCAGGACTAGCGGTCAAGAGACCCAGTACTTC. Protein: CASSRTSGQETQYF.

This clone has only one observation. The V call is TRBV19, the J call TRBJ2-1; D is uncertain. The CDR3 contains 15 residues. Trimming stripped 5 bases from V and 2 bases from J, with 13 bases between. The V gene's germline CDR1 is LNHDA and CDR2 SQIVND (reference sequence). The CDR3 DNA reads TGTGCCAGTAGTGGATTAGCCCAGACCTACAATGAGCAGTTCTTC. It encodes CASSGLAQTYNEQFF.

The V call is TRBV18, the J call TRBJ2-3; D is uncertain. The CDR3 loop spans 14 amino acids. V was shortened by 2 bases and J by 0 bases, with 6 bases between the two germline ends. Germline lookup yields CDR1 KGHSH and CDR2 LQKENI. The CDR3: CASSPSVSTDTQYF. In DNA, the CDR3 is TGTGCCAGCTCACCATCAGTTAGCACAGATACGCAGTATTTT.

V gene TRBV9 combines with J gene TRBJ2-7, with D possibly TRBD2 on 6 matching bases. The CDR3 totals 15 residues. Deletions cut 2 bases from V and 4 bases from J, with 16 bases between. Germline V gene sequence: CDR1 SGDLS, CDR2 YYNGEE. CDR3 region: CASSVQAGSVYEQYF. In nucleotides, the CDR3 is TGTGCCAGCAGCGTTCAGGCGGGGTCAGTTTACGAGCAGTACTTC. The variable domain in full, with the rest retrieved from reference TRBV9 and TRBJ2-7, is DSGVTQTPKHLITATGQRVTLRCSPRSGDLSVYWYQQSLDQGLQFLIQYYNGEERAKGNILERFSAQQFPDLHSELNLSSLELGDSALYFCASSVQAGSVYEQYFGPGTRLTVT.

This clone was seen once. The chain combines TRBV11-1 with TRBJ2-1, with D possibly matching TRBD2 (5 bases). This CDR3 is 13 amino acids long. Per the germline V gene, CDR1 is SGHAT and CDR2 is FQDESV (reference sequence). The ends were cut back, 3 bases at V and 3 bases at J, with 6 bases in the middle. CDR3 protein: CASSLGSYNEQFF. Here the CDR3 DNA reads TGTGCCAGCAGCTTGGGGAGCTACAATGAGCAGTTCTTC.

This chain uses TRBV19 with TRBJ1-4; tentative D call: TRBD1 (5 bases). CDR3 length: 15 residues. The germline V gene encodes CDR1 LNHDA and CDR2 SQIVND (reference sequence). V was cut by 5 bases and J by 0 bases, with 10 bases left in between. CDR3 sequence (DNA): TGTGCCAGTAGTCAGCAGGGCGCAACTAATGAAAAACTGTTTTTT. It encodes CASSQQGATNEKLFF.

The chain is built from TRBV2 and TRBJ2-5, with 8 bases identical to TRBD2. The CDR3 runs to 15 residues. Germline CDR1 and CDR2: SNHLY and FYNNEI. The V and J ends lost 6 bases and 3 bases, in that order; junction bases with no gene match: 9. CDR3 bases: TGTGCCAGCAGACCTTTAGCGGGGTCAAAAGAGACCCAGTACTTC. Amino acid sequence: CASRPLAGSKETQYF.

The chain links TRBV5-1 to TRBJ2-1; no firm D call. The germline V and J ends were trimmed by 0 bases and 8 bases, with 6 bases remaining between them. CDR1 and CDR2 from the germline V gene are SGHRS and YFSETQ. This CDR3 contains 12 residues. CDR3 coding DNA: TGCGCCAGCAGCTTGGGAGGCTATGAGCAGTTCTTC. This translates into CASSLGGYEQFF.

In its sample, this clone was seen a few times. The chain has TRBV5-1 and TRBJ1-3, with 9 nucleotides matching TRBD1. CDR3 length equals 14 residues. The junction had 6 bases not matched to a gene; V was cut back by 4 bases and J by 7 bases. Germline V gene data show CDR1 as SGHRS and CDR2 as YFSETQ. This CDR3 is CASSTSGTGNTIYF. CDR3 bases: TGCGCCAGCAGCACCTCCGGGACAGGGAACACCATATATTTT.